This T cell receptor (beta chain) was identified during a study of blood T cell repertoires in COVID-19. In the study overall: Researchers got acute and convalescent COVID-19 samples from the United States, Italy and Spain.

In the original workflow: Scientists estimated how many nucleated cells there were by amplifying reference gene primers. Data came from immunoSEQ multiplex PCR; TCRdb stores just in-frame clones and leaves some out. V and J calls and clone size are those listed in that table; D and trimming were worked out from the DNA. The sample lists 100,000 to 110,000 clones; around 81% were seen once. The CDR3 spans 14 residues. V dropped 0 bases and J dropped 4 bases, with 6 bases sitting between them. The V gene's germline CDR1 is WNHNN and CDR2 SYGVQD (reference sequence). Sequencing was performed on peripheral blood. The rearrangement uses TRBV10-1 and TRBJ2-2; D not resolved. This receptor was obtained from a man aged 45 to 65 with active or convalescent COVID-19. The CDR3 region has the DNA TGCGCCAGCAGTGAGTCAGTAGCCACCGGGGAGCTGTTTTTT. It translates to CASSESVATGELFF.